These 2 T cell receptor beta chains were all obtained from the same sample, sequenced in a study of circulating and synovial CD4+ cells in juvenile arthritis. Assay used: immunoSEQ multiplex PCR; TCRdb lists only in-frame clones, some missing. The table records around 32,000 clones, roughly 93% of them present only once. The specimen was CD4+ T cells from blood. The receptors stem from a human donor with juvenile idiopathic arthritis.

The rearrangement joins TRBV11-1 to TRBJ2-7; 8 bases match TRBD2. The V and J ends lost 5 bases and 2 bases, in that order; junction bases with no gene match: 20. Germline V gene data show CDR1 as SGHAT and CDR2 as FQDESV (reference sequence). This CDR3 spans 19 amino acids. CDR3: CASSPRARAGEVRPYEQYF. The CDR3, as DNA: TGTGCCAGCAGCCCTAGGGCGAGAGCGGGAGAGGTGCGTCCCTACGAGCAGTACTTC.

The rearrangement links TRBV19 to TRBJ1-5; D is ambiguous. V lost 7 bases and J 1 base, leaving 14 bases between the germline ends. The CDR3 is 15 residues long. Germline CDR1 is LNHDA and CDR2 is SQIVND (reference sequence). CDR3: CASKYAGLSNQPQHF. In DNA form, the CDR3 reads TGTGCCAGTAAATATGCGGGGTTGAGCAATCAGCCCCAGCATTTT.